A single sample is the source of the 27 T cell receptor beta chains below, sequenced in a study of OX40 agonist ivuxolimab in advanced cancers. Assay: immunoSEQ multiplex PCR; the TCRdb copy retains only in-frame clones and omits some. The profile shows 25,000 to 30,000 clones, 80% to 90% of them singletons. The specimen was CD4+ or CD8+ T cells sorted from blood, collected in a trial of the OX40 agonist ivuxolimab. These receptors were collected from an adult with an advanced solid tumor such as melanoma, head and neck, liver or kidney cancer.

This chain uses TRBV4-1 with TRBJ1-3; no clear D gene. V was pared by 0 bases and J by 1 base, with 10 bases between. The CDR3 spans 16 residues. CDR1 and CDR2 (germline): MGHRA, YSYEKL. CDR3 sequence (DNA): TGCGCCAGCAGCCAAGAGGAGATCGGGTCTGGAAACACCATATATTTT. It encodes CASSQEEIGSGNTIYF.

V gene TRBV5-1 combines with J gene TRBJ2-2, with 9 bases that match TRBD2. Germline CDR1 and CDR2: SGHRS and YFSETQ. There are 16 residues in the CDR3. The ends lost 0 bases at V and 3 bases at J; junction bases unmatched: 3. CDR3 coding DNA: TGCGCCAGCAGCTTGGATAGCGGGGGATACACCGGGGAGCTGTTTTTT. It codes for CASSLDSGGYTGELFF.

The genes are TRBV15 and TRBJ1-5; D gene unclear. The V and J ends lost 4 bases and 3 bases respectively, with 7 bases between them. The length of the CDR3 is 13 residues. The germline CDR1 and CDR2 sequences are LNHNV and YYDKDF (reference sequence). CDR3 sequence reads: CATSISTNQPQHF. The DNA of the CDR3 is TGTGCCACCAGCATCTCGACCAATCAGCCCCAGCATTTT.

The CDR3 DNA reads TGTGCCACCAGCAGAGATCTTAGTCTAACAAACTACAATGAGCAGTTCTTC. It is translated as CATSRDLSLTNYNEQFF. The chain employs TRBV15 and TRBJ2-1, with no clear D. Germline assignment: CDR1 LNHNV and CDR2 YYDKDF (reference sequence). The ends were cut back, 0 bases at V and 3 bases at J, with 15 bases in the middle. This CDR3 contains 17 residues.

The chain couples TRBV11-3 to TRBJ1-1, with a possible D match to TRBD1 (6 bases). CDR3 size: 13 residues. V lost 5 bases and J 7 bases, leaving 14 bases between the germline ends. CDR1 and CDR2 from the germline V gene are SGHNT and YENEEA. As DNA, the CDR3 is TGTGCCAGCAGCCCCCCCCGGGACAATGAAGCTTTCTTT. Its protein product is CASSPPRDNEAFF.

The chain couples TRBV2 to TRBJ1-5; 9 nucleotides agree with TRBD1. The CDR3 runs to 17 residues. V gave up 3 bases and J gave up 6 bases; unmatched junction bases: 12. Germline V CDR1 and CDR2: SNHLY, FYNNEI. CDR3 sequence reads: CASSDSQGARTSQPQHF. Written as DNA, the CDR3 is TGTGCCAGCAGTGATTCACAGGGGGCTAGGACCAGTCAGCCCCAGCATTTT.

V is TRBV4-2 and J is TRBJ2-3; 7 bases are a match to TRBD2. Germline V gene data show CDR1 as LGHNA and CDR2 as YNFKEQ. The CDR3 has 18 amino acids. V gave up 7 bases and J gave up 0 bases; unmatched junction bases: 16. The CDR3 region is CASKAWGTSGASTDTQYF. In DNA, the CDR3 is TGTGCCAGCAAAGCTTGGGGGACCAGCGGGGCCAGCACAGATACGCAGTATTTT.

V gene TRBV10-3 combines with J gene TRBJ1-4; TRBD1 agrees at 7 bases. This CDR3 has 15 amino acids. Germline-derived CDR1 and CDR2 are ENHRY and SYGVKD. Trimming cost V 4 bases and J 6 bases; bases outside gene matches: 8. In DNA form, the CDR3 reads TGTGCCATCAGTGGTCAGACAGGGATGGATGAAAAACTGTTTTTT. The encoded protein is CAISGQTGMDEKLFF.

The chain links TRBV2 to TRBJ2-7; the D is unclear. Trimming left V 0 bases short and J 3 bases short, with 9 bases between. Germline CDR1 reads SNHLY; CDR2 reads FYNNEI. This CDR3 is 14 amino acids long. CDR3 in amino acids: CASSEAGIHYEQYF. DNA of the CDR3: TGTGCCAGCAGTGAAGCGGGCATCCACTACGAGCAGTACTTC. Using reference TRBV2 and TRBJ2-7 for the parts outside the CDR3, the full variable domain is EPEVTQTPSHQVTQMGQEVILRCVPISNHLYFYWYRQILGQKVEFLVSFYNNEISEKSEIFDDQFSVERPDGSNFTLKIRSTKLEDSAMYFCASSEAGIHYEQYFGPGTRLTVT.

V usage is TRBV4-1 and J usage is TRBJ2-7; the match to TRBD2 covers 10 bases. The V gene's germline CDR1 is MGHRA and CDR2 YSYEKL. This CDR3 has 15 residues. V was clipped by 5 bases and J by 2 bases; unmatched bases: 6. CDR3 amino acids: CASSEASGGTYEQYF. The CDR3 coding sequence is TGCGCCAGCAGCGAAGCTAGCGGGGGAACCTACGAGCAGTACTTC.

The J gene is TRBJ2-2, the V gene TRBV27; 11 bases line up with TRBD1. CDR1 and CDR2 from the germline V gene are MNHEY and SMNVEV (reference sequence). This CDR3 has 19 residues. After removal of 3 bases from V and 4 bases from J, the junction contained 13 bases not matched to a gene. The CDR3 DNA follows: TGTGCCAGCAGTTTTGGAATTCCAACGGGACAGGGGGGCACCGGGGAGCTGTTTTTT. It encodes CASSFGIPTGQGGTGELFF.

The CDR3 bases are TGTGCCAGCAGTGAACCCTCAGGGTTCACTGAAGCTTTCTTT. Translation gives CASSEPSGFTEAFF. V usage is TRBV25-1 and J usage is TRBJ1-1, with TRBD1 as a possible D gene (5 bases). Germline CDR1 and CDR2: MGHDK and SYGVNS. Trimming removed 2 bases at V and 4 bases at J, with 11 bases between. The CDR3 is 14 amino acids.

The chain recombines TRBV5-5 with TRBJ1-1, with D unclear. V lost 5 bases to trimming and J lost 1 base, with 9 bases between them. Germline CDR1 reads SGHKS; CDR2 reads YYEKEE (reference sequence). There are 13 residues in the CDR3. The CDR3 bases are TGTGCCAGCAGGATCTGGGGGAACACTGAAGCTTTCTTT. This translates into CASRIWGNTEAFF.

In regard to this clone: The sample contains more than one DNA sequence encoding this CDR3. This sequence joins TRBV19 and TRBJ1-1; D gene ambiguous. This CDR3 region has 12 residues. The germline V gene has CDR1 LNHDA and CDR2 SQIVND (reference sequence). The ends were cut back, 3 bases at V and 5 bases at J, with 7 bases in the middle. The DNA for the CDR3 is TGTGCCAGTAGTATTTTCGGGACTGAAGCTTTCTTT. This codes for CASSIFGTEAFF.

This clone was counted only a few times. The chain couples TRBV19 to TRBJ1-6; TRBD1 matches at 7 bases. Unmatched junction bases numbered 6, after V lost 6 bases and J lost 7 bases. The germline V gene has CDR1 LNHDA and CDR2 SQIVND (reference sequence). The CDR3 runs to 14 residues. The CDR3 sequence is CASSEGTANSPLHF. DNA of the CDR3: TGTGCCAGTAGCGAAGGGACAGCGAATTCACCCCTCCACTTT.

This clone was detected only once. The CDR3 loop is CASGFSLGVMNTEAFF. CDR3 sequence (DNA): TGTGCTAGTGGTTTCTCTCTGGGAGTCATGAACACTGAAGCTTTCTTT. The chain combines TRBV12-5 with TRBJ1-1; D remains ambiguous. V lost 3 bases and J lost 0, with 14 bases in between. Looked up from germline, CDR1 is LGHNT and CDR2 is FRNRAP. The CDR3 length is 16 residues.

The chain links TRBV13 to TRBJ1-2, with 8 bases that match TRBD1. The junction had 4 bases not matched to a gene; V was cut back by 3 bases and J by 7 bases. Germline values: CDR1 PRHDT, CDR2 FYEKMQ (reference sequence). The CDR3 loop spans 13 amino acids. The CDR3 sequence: CASSLGQVLGYTF. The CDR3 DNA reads TGTGCCAGCAGCTTGGGACAGGTACTTGGCTACACCTTC.

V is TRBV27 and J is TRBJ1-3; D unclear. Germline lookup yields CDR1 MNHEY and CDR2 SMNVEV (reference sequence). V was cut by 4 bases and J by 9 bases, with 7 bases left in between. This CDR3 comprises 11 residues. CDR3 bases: TGTGCCAGCAGTTCCGGAGGCACCATATATTTT. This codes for CASSSGGTIYF.

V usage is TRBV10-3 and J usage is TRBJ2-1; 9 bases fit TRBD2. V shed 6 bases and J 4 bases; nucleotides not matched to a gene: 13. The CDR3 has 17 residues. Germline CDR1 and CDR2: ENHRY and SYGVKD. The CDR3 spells CAIRGPRLAGTYNEQFF. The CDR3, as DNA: TGTGCCATCAGGGGGCCCAGGCTAGCGGGGACATACAATGAGCAGTTCTTC.

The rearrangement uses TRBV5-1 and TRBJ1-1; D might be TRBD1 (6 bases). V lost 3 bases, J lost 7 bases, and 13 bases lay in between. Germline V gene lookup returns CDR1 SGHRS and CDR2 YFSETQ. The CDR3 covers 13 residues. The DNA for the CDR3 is TGCGCCAGCAGCTGGGGGGGCCCGGGTGAAGCTTTCTTT. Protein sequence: CASSWGGPGEAFF. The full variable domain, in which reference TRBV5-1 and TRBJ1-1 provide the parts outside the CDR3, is KAGVTQTPRYLIKTRGQQVTLSCSPISGHRSVSWYQQTPGQGLQFLFEYFSETQRNKGNFPGRFSGRQFSNSRSEMNVSTLELGDSALYLCASSWGGPGEAFFGQGTRLTVV.

In nucleotides, the CDR3 is TGTGCCAGTAGTAGTCGGGAAGGGAGCTCTGGAAACACCATATATTTT. Translating gives CASSSREGSSGNTIYF. This sequence joins TRBV19 and TRBJ1-3; D is uncertain. The germline gives CDR1 LNHDA, CDR2 SQIVND (reference sequence). Trimming stripped 4 bases from V and 0 bases from J, with 13 bases between. This CDR3 has 16 residues.

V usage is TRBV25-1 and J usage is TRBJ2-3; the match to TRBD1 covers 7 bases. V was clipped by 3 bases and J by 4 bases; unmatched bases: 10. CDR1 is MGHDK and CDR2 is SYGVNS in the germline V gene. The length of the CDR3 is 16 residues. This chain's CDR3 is CASSDGEGAVADTQYF. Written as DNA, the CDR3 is TGTGCCAGCAGTGATGGCGAGGGGGCGGTGGCAGATACGCAGTATTTT. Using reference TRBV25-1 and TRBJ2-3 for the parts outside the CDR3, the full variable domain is EADIYQTPRYLVIGTGKKITLECSQTMGHDKMYWYQQDPGMELHLIHYSYGVNSTEKGDLSSESTVSRIRTEHFPLTLESARPSHTSQYLCASSDGEGAVADTQYFGPGTRLTVL.

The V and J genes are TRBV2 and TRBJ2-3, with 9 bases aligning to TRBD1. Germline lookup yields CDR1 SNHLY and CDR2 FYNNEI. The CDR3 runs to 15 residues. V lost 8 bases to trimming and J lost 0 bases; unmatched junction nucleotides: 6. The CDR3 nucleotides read TGTGCCAGCCGGACAGGGGCCTTTAGCACAGATACGCAGTATTTT. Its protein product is CASRTGAFSTDTQYF. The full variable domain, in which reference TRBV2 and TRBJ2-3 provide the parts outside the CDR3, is EPEVTQTPSHQVTQMGQEVILRCVPISNHLYFYWYRQILGQKVEFLVSFYNNEISEKSEIFDDQFSVERPDGSNFTLKIRSTKLEDSAMYFCASRTGAFSTDTQYFGPGTRLTVL.

The CDR3 sequence: CASSPQDRGSTGELFF. The CDR3 DNA is TGTGCCAGCAGCCCTCAGGACAGGGGAAGCACCGGGGAGCTGTTTTTT. The J gene is TRBJ2-2, the V gene TRBV5-6; the match to TRBD1 covers 9 bases. The V segment lost 4 bases and the J segment 4 bases; nucleotides outside the gene matches: 8. The CDR3 loop spans 16 amino acids. Germline-derived CDR1 and CDR2 are SGHDT and YYEEEE.

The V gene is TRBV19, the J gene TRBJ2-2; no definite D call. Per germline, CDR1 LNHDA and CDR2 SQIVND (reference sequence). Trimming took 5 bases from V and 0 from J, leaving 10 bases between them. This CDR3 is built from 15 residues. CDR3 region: CASSADFANTGELFF. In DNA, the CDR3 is TGTGCCAGTAGTGCCGACTTCGCGAACACCGGGGAGCTGTTTTTT.

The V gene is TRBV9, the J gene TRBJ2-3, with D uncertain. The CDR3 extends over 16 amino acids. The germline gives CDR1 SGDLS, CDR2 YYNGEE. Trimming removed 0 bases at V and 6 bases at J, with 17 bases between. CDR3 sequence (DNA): TGTGCCAGCAGCGTAGGGAGCAGTCGTCAATCGGATACGCAGTATTTT. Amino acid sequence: CASSVGSSRQSDTQYF. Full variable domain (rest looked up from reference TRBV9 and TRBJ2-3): DSGVTQTPKHLITATGQRVTLRCSPRSGDLSVYWYQQSLDQGLQFLIQYYNGEERAKGNILERFSAQQFPDLHSELNLSSLELGDSALYFCASSVGSSRQSDTQYFGPGTRLTVL.

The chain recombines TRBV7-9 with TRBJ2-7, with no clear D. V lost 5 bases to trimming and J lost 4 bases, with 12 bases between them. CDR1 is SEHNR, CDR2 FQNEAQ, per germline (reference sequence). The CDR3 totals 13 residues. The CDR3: CASSPPLTYEQYF. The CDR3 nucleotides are TGTGCCAGCAGCCCACCCTTAACTTACGAGCAGTACTTC.